Listed below are T cell receptor beta chains from one sample, sequenced in a study of early T cells in non-severe SARS-CoV-2 infection. Using its own MiXCR run on the 5' RACE reads, TCRdb lists one record per CDR3 protein. This sample carries fewer than 75,000 distinct CDR3 sequences, around 20% of them seen once, and the ten largest clones take 8.9%. Sample: whole blood, taken at baseline. The receptor source for this set is an adult who was a healthcare worker with PCR-confirmed SARS-CoV-2 infection or an uninfected control (not recorded which). Both conserved end residues are part of each CDR3. Fields, in order: V gene, J gene, D gene, clone size, CDR3 DNA, CDR3 protein. The D gene is left open where the match is weak. A clone size is listed for some rows: how often the clone was seen (once, few, many), or a class if it is expanded.

TRBV29-1,TRBJ2-2,TRBD2,few,TGCAGCGTTGGGTGGATTAGCGGGAGTTCCGGGGAGCTGTTTTTT,CSVGWISGSSGELFF
TRBV7-6,TRBJ2-1,.,many,TGTGCCAGCAGCTTTGCGGCGGGGCGGAGCTCCTACAATGAGCAGTTCTTC,CASSFAAGRSSYNEQFF
TRBV6-1,TRBJ1-1,.,many,TGTGCCAGCAGTGACAGGATGAACACTGAAGCTTTCTTT,CASSDRMNTEAFF
TRBV6-6,TRBJ2-3,.,few,TGTGCCAGCAGTCGGATTGTAGATACGCAGTATTTT,CASSRIVDTQYF
TRBV7-2,TRBJ1-1,TRBD1,.,TGTGCCAGCAGCCGCCGTGGGGGGCCGGGACAGGTCACTGAAGCTTTCTTT,CASSRRGGPGQVTEAFF
TRBV28,TRBJ2-7,.,once,TGTGCCAGCAGTTTGAAGATCTACGAGCAGTACTTC,CASSLKIYEQYF
TRBV29-1,TRBJ2-1,TRBD2,many,TGCAGCGTCACCGGGACTAGCGGATACAATGAGCAGTTCTTC,CSVTGTSGYNEQFF
TRBV19,TRBJ1-5,TRBD1,.,TGTGCCAGTAGTAGCGACAGGGTGCAGCCCCAGCATTTT,CASSSDRVQPQHF
TRBV4-2,TRBJ1-3,TRBD1,few,TGTGCCAGCAGCCTTGGACAGGGAGAAGAAAACACCATATATTTT,CASSLGQGEENTIYF
TRBV11-1,TRBJ1-1,.,.,TGTGCCAGCAAGTTCGGGTTGAACACTGAAGCTTTCTTT,CASKFGLNTEAFF
TRBV7-9,TRBJ2-3,.,few,TGTGCCAGCAGCTTAGCACAGGGTCCGGATACGCAGTATTTT,CASSLAQGPDTQYF
TRBV20-1,TRBJ2-6,.,.,TGCAGTGCTAGAGAGGGAGTTTCTGGGGCCAACGTCCTGACTTTC,CSAREGVSGANVLTF
TRBV11-2,TRBJ1-1,TRBD1,.,TGTGCCAGCAGCTTATGGGTGCCGGGACAGGGTAAGACTGAAGCTTTCTTT,CASSLWVPGQGKTEAFF
TRBV6-5,TRBJ1-2,TRBD1,few,TGTGCCAGCAGTTACCCGAGGACAGGGGGCAAGGACTATGGCTACACCTTC,CASSYPRTGGKDYGYTF
TRBV2,TRBJ1-4,TRBD1,many,TGTGCCAGCACTCCCCGGGACAGGGGGGAGTTTGTTGAAAAACTGTTTTTT,CASTPRDRGEFVEKLFF
TRBV5-1,TRBJ2-1,.,few,TGCGCCAGCAGCTTGGGTGGTAGCCTTGGAGTCAATGAGCAGTTCTTC,CASSLGGSLGVNEQFF
TRBV5-1,TRBJ2-3,.,few,TGCGCCAGCAGTCTGCTTGTTGGGGCGGGGCAGTATTTT,CASSLLVGAGQYF
TRBV18,TRBJ2-1,.,many,TGTGCCAGCTCACCTTCGGGAGGGGGCCACAATGAGCAGTTCTTC,CASSPSGGGHNEQFF
TRBV7-2,TRBJ2-1,TRBD2,many,TGTGCCAGCAGCCCAGAACTAGCGGGGGGATACAATGAGCAGTTCTTC,CASSPELAGGYNEQFF
TRBV7-2,TRBJ2-7,TRBD2,few,TGTGCCAGCAGCTTAGGAGTCGGGGGGGCTCTTCGGGAGCAGTACTTC,CASSLGVGGALREQYF
TRBV28,TRBJ2-3,TRBD1,few,TGTGCCAGCACCCCGACAGGGTTTACAGATACGCAGTATTTT,CASTPTGFTDTQYF
TRBV5-1,TRBJ1-2,.,few,TGCGCCAGCGCCGATGGGGGTCGAAGCTATGGCTACACCTTC,CASADGGRSYGYTF
TRBV29-1,TRBJ1-2,.,.,TGCGGCGTTTCGGAGGGGGTTCTAGGCTACACCTTC,CGVSEGVLGYTF
TRBV20-1,TRBJ2-3,.,.,TGCAGTGCTAAACTAGGGGGAGGCACAGATACGCAGTATTTT,CSAKLGGGTDTQYF